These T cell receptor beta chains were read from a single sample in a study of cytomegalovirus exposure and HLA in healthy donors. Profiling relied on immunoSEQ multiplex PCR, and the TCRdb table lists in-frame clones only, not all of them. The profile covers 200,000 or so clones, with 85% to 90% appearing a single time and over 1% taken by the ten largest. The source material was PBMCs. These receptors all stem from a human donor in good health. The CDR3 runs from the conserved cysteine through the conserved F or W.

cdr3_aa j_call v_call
CASSAPGLVTDTQYF TRBJ2-3 TRBV7-8
CASSPAQGDQPQHF TRBJ1-5 TRBV11-2
CASSASPGSEQYF TRBJ2-7 TRBV9
CASSDRGTDTQYF TRBJ2-3 TRBV6-4
CASSLRGGRDTQYF TRBJ2-3 TRBV27
CASSNGGTEAFF TRBJ1-1 TRBV19
CASSDPTSGNYEQYF . TRBV5-1
CASSPHRGGNEKLFF TRBJ1-4 TRBV5-8
CASSHRDRGYEQYF TRBJ2-7 TRBV27
CASSEQGRPQHF TRBJ1-5 TRBV2
CASSYTLAGETQYF TRBJ2-5 TRBV6-5
CASSFPPSGNMYEQYF TRBJ2-7 TRBV11-2
CASSTSGSFTDTQYF TRBJ2-3 TRBV19
CASSDRDRGTEAFF TRBJ1-1 TRBV4-1
CASRPGTGNTEAFF TRBJ1-1 TRBV6-6
CASSQRSVRAARTYNEQFF TRBJ2-1 TRBV4-1
CSSSVQLNTEAFF TRBJ1-1 TRBV7-9
CASKGGVWTEAFF TRBJ1-1 TRBV28
CSVVGREGGETQYF TRBJ2-5 TRBV29-1
CASSPSSGIPDTQYF TRBJ2-3 TRBV4-3
CASSEGGPRYEQYF TRBJ2-7 TRBV2
CASSLLAGGNTDTQYF TRBJ2-3 TRBV27
CASSHYRGRGGYEKLFF TRBJ1-4 TRBV14
CASSLERLRGNTIYF TRBJ1-3 TRBV5-8
CASSSTGGHYGYTF TRBJ1-2 TRBV2
CASSRGTGDTDTQYF TRBJ2-3 TRBV18
CASSGDRGYEQYF TRBJ2-7 TRBV6-5
CASSPPEYSMEAFF TRBJ1-1 TRBV7-2
CASSIGTSGYEQYF TRBJ2-7 TRBV19
CASSLDPRRKAFF TRBJ1-1 TRBV28
CASSLLGASYEQYF TRBJ2-7 TRBV7-2
CASSRGFGNQPQHF TRBJ1-5 TRBV28
CASSLKRLAGADTQYF TRBJ2-3 TRBV7-3
CASSISQGAQETQYF TRBJ2-5 TRBV23-1
CASSFGDNEQFF TRBJ2-1 TRBV5-4
CASSLAGRGLNQPQHF TRBJ1-5 TRBV28
CASSSGQDYGYTF TRBJ1-2 TRBV5-4
CASSSGTSGTLSSADTQYF TRBJ2-3 TRBV28
CAWSRGLLYNEQFF TRBJ2-1 TRBV30
CASSLGQGPAGNTIYF TRBJ1-3 TRBV18
CASSPVGERAYEQYF TRBJ2-7 TRBV5-8
CASSLFPPRGGQVQYF TRBJ2-7 TRBV27
CASSVESGQETQYF TRBJ2-5 TRBV9
CASRVGGGGNQPQHF TRBJ1-5 TRBV19
CASSVGISAEQFF TRBJ2-1 TRBV9
CATSRVLNSNQPQHF TRBJ1-5 TRBV15
CASSSPGTASSYEQYF TRBJ2-7 TRBV28
CASSNRGSGNTIYF TRBJ1-3 TRBV5-6
CASSITTSGRASAYEQFF TRBJ2-1 TRBV7-3
CASSDRGSNQPQHF TRBJ1-5 TRBV6-1